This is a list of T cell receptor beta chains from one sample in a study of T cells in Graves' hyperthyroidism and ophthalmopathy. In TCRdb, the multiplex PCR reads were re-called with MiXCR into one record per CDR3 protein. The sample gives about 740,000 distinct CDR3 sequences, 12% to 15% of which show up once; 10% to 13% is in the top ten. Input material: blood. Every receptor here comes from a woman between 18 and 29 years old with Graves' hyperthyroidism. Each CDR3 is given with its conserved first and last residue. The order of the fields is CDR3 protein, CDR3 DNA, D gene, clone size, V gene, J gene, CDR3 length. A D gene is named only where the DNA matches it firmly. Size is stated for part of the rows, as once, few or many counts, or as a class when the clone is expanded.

cdr3_aa: CASRLVATGELFF
cdr3_nt: TGTGCCAGCAGACTAGTCGCGACCGGGGAGCTGTTTTTT
d_call: .
clone_size: many
v_call: TRBV12-3/TRBV12-4
j_call: TRBJ2-2
cdr3_length: 13

cdr3_aa: CASSLARVRGAVKNIQYF
cdr3_nt: TGTGCCAGCAGCTTAGCGCGTGTCAGGGGGGCAGTCAAAAACATTCAGTACTTC
d_call: .
clone_size: many
v_call: TRBV7-2
j_call: TRBJ2-4
cdr3_length: 18

cdr3_aa: CASSPRGRVYDNEQFF
cdr3_nt: TGTGCCAGCAGCCCAAGGGGGCGGGTCTACGACAATGAGCAGTTCTTC
d_call: TRBD1
clone_size: many
v_call: TRBV7-3
j_call: TRBJ2-1
cdr3_length: 16

cdr3_aa: CASSPGDRPSTGELFF
cdr3_nt: TGTGCCAGCAGCCCCGGGGACAGACCTTCGACCGGGGAGCTGTTTTTT
d_call: TRBD1
clone_size: .
v_call: TRBV14
j_call: TRBJ2-2
cdr3_length: 16

cdr3_aa: CASSPQRDTTEAFF
cdr3_nt: TGTGCCAGCAGTCCACAACGGGACACCACTGAAGCTTTCTTT
d_call: .
clone_size: many
v_call: TRBV6-2/TRBV6-3
j_call: TRBJ1-1
cdr3_length: 14

cdr3_aa: CASSSGAYGYTF
cdr3_nt: TGTGCCAGCAGTTCAGGGGCCTATGGCTACACCTTC
d_call: .
clone_size: many
v_call: TRBV6-1
j_call: TRBJ1-2
cdr3_length: 12

cdr3_aa: CASSDFRAARRLPLHF
cdr3_nt: TGTGCCAGCAGTGATTTCCGGGCCGCCCGCCGGTTGCCCCTCCACTTT
d_call: .
clone_size: few
v_call: TRBV2
j_call: TRBJ1-6
cdr3_length: 16

cdr3_aa: CASSDRPSGSTEAFF
cdr3_nt: TGTGCCAGCAGCGACCGTCCCTCAGGCTCCACTGAAGCTTTCTTT
d_call: .
clone_size: .
v_call: TRBV9
j_call: TRBJ1-1
cdr3_length: 15

cdr3_aa: CATRPGPPPTSGSYYRETQYF
cdr3_nt: TGTGCCACCCGTCCCGGCCCCCCTCCGACTAGCGGGAGTTATTATCGAGAGACCCAGTACTTC
d_call: TRBD2
clone_size: many
v_call: TRBV27
j_call: TRBJ2-5
cdr3_length: 21

cdr3_aa: CASSHEVAGLDYEQYF
cdr3_nt: TGCGCCAGCAGCCATGAGGTAGCGGGATTGGACTACGAGCAGTACTTC
d_call: TRBD2
clone_size: .
v_call: TRBV4-1
j_call: TRBJ2-7
cdr3_length: 16

cdr3_aa: CASSYLPGACQETQYF
cdr3_nt: TGTGCCAGCAGTTACTTGCCAGGCGCGTGCCAAGAGACCCAGTACTTC
d_call: .
clone_size: .
v_call: TRBV6-2/TRBV6-3
j_call: TRBJ2-5
cdr3_length: 16